Listed below are T cell receptor beta chains from one sample, sequenced in a study of OX40 agonist ivuxolimab in advanced cancers. The protocol was immunoSEQ multiplex PCR, while the TCRdb copy is restricted to in-frame clones and leaves out a portion. The table shows tens of thousands of clones, with about 88% occurring only once. The sample here was CD4+ or CD8+ T cells sorted from blood, taken in a trial of the OX40 agonist ivuxolimab. The source of these receptors is an adult with an advanced solid tumor such as melanoma, head and neck, liver or kidney cancer. Each CDR3 is given with its conserved first and last residue. Each record gives: V gene, J gene, clone size, D gene, CDR3 DNA, CDR3 protein. A D gene is named only where the DNA matches it firmly. The size of a clone is reported for some rows only, either as once, few or many, or as a class for expanded clones.

v_gene: TRBV4-1; j_gene: TRBJ1-1; abundance: .; d_gene: .; CDR3nt: TGCGCCAGCAGCCAAGGCCAGAACACTGAAGCTTTCTTT; CDR3aa: CASSQGQNTEAFF
v_gene: TRBV11-3; j_gene: TRBJ2-3; abundance: .; d_gene: TRBD2; CDR3nt: TGTGCCAGCAGCCGGACTAGCGGGAGCACAGATACGCAGTATTTT; CDR3aa: CASSRTSGSTDTQYF
v_gene: TRBV10-1; j_gene: TRBJ2-5; abundance: .; d_gene: .; CDR3nt: TGCGCCAGCAGTGAGTCGGGGGCCGGAAAAGAGACCCAGTACTTC; CDR3aa: CASSESGAGKETQYF
v_gene: TRBV7-3; j_gene: TRBJ1-3; abundance: .; d_gene: TRBD1; CDR3nt: TGTGCCAGCAGCTCGGGACAGGGGGGTGGAAACACCATATATTTT; CDR3aa: CASSSGQGGGNTIYF
v_gene: TRBV19; j_gene: TRBJ2-1; abundance: .; d_gene: TRBD1; CDR3nt: TGTGCCAGTAGTATAGGAGACAGGGGGCACAATGAGCAGTTCTTC; CDR3aa: CASSIGDRGHNEQFF
v_gene: TRBV30; j_gene: TRBJ1-1; abundance: .; d_gene: .; CDR3nt: TGTGCCCACGGGGGCCCGAACACTGAAGCTTTCTTT; CDR3aa: CAHGGPNTEAFF
v_gene: TRBV7-2; j_gene: TRBJ2-5; abundance: .; d_gene: .; CDR3nt: TGTGCCAGCAGCTACCGATTAGCGCCTCGGGAGACCCAGTACTTC; CDR3aa: CASSYRLAPRETQYF
v_gene: TRBV2; j_gene: TRBJ2-3; abundance: .; d_gene: .; CDR3nt: TGTGCCACAGGGGCCACAGATACGCAGTATTTT; CDR3aa: CATGATDTQYF
v_gene: TRBV19; j_gene: TRBJ2-2; abundance: .; d_gene: .; CDR3nt: TGTGCCAGTAGTATAGGGGTTAACACCGGGGAGCTGTTTTTT; CDR3aa: CASSIGVNTGELFF
v_gene: TRBV9; j_gene: TRBJ1-2; abundance: .; d_gene: .; CDR3nt: TGTGCCAGCAGCTCGTCCCCGTCCGGGAGCTATGGCTACACCTTC; CDR3aa: CASSSSPSGSYGYTF
v_gene: TRBV11-1; j_gene: TRBJ2-3; abundance: .; d_gene: .; CDR3nt: TGTGCCAGCAGCTTAGGACTAGCAGATACGCAGTATTTT; CDR3aa: CASSLGLADTQYF
v_gene: TRBV30; j_gene: TRBJ2-3; abundance: once; d_gene: TRBD2; CDR3nt: TGTGCCTGGAGTGGAAGCGGACTAGCGGGGGGAGATACGCAGTATTTT; CDR3aa: CAWSGSGLAGGDTQYF
v_gene: TRBV11-2; j_gene: TRBJ1-1; abundance: once; d_gene: TRBD1; CDR3nt: TGTGCCAGCAGCAGGGGGCCCATTAGGGAGAACACTGAAGCTTTCTTT; CDR3aa: CASSRGPIRENTEAFF
v_gene: TRBV2; j_gene: TRBJ1-2; abundance: .; d_gene: TRBD1; CDR3nt: TGTGCCAGCAGGGGGACAGGGGCCGCCTATGGCTACACCTTC; CDR3aa: CASRGTGAAYGYTF
v_gene: TRBV18; j_gene: TRBJ2-7; abundance: .; d_gene: TRBD1; CDR3nt: TGTGCCAGCTCACCCCGGACAGGGTCCTACGAGCAGTACTTC; CDR3aa: CASSPRTGSYEQYF
v_gene: TRBV10-3; j_gene: TRBJ1-2; abundance: .; d_gene: .; CDR3nt: TGTGCCATCAGTGCGTCAGAGGCAGGGACCTATGGCTACACCTTC; CDR3aa: CAISASEAGTYGYTF
v_gene: TRBV7-6; j_gene: TRBJ1-2; abundance: .; d_gene: TRBD1; CDR3nt: TGTGCCAGCAGCTTAGTCTTTGCGGGACAGGGGGACTATGGCTACACCTTC; CDR3aa: CASSLVFAGQGDYGYTF
v_gene: TRBV5-6; j_gene: TRBJ2-7; abundance: .; d_gene: .; CDR3nt: TGTGCCAGCAGCTTATACTACCTCTACGAGCAGTACTTC; CDR3aa: CASSLYYLYEQYF
v_gene: TRBV27; j_gene: TRBJ2-3; abundance: .; d_gene: .; CDR3nt: TGTGCCAGCAGTTTATCGGCCGTCACCTCCGGAACGCAGTATTTT; CDR3aa: CASSLSAVTSGTQYF
v_gene: TRBV10-1; j_gene: TRBJ1-5; abundance: .; d_gene: .; CDR3nt: TGCGCCAGCAGTGAGTCCCCGGGGTCTGGGCCCCAGCATTTT; CDR3aa: CASSESPGSGPQHF
v_gene: TRBV7-6; j_gene: TRBJ2-7; abundance: .; d_gene: .; CDR3nt: TGTGCCAGCAGCTTATCCGGAACCCCCTACGAGCAGTACTTC; CDR3aa: CASSLSGTPYEQYF
v_gene: TRBV19; j_gene: TRBJ1-3; abundance: .; d_gene: .; CDR3nt: TGTGCCGGCTCTACCGGATCTGGAAACACCATATATTTT; CDR3aa: CAGSTGSGNTIYF
v_gene: TRBV5-4; j_gene: TRBJ2-7; abundance: .; d_gene: TRBD1; CDR3nt: TGTGCCAGCAGCCTTTCCGGGACAGGGCCCTACGAGCAGTACTTC; CDR3aa: CASSLSGTGPYEQYF
v_gene: TRBV11-2; j_gene: TRBJ2-1; abundance: .; d_gene: TRBD1; CDR3nt: TGTGCCAGCAGCGCCGTCCCCGGACAGGGAGCAAACAATGAGCAGTTCTTC; CDR3aa: CASSAVPGQGANNEQFF
v_gene: TRBV7-8; j_gene: TRBJ1-1; abundance: .; d_gene: .; CDR3nt: TGTGCCAGCACCGGACCCCGGGATTTGAACACTGAAGCTTTCTTT; CDR3aa: CASTGPRDLNTEAFF
v_gene: TRBV7-2; j_gene: TRBJ2-7; abundance: .; d_gene: TRBD2; CDR3nt: TGTGCCAGCAGCTCCGGACTAGCGGAGGGCGAGCAGTACTTC; CDR3aa: CASSSGLAEGEQYF
v_gene: TRBV19; j_gene: TRBJ1-3; abundance: few; d_gene: .; CDR3nt: TGTGCCAGTAGAACGATGGGCTCTGGAAACACCATATATTTT; CDR3aa: CASRTMGSGNTIYF
v_gene: TRBV9; j_gene: TRBJ1-2; abundance: .; d_gene: .; CDR3nt: TGTGCCAGCAGCGATCACAGGTCGACTTATGGCTACACCTTC; CDR3aa: CASSDHRSTYGYTF
v_gene: TRBV5-6; j_gene: TRBJ2-1; abundance: .; d_gene: .; CDR3nt: TGTGCCAGCAGCTTTCCACTAGCAAGTGAGCAGTTCTTC; CDR3aa: CASSFPLASEQFF
v_gene: TRBV5-1; j_gene: TRBJ2-7; abundance: .; d_gene: .; CDR3nt: TGCGCCAGCAGCTCGGGACGGACCTACGAGCAGTACTTC; CDR3aa: CASSSGRTYEQYF
v_gene: TRBV2; j_gene: TRBJ1-2; abundance: .; d_gene: TRBD1; CDR3nt: TGTGCCAGCAGTGTCGGGCAGGGGGTGGCTGGCTACACCTTC; CDR3aa: CASSVGQGVAGYTF
v_gene: TRBV5-1; j_gene: TRBJ2-6; abundance: .; d_gene: TRBD1; CDR3nt: TGCGCCAGCAGCTATTGGACAGGGGGGTTATCTGGGGCCAACGTCCTGACTTTC; CDR3aa: CASSYWTGGLSGANVLTF
v_gene: TRBV18; j_gene: TRBJ2-3; abundance: .; d_gene: .; CDR3nt: TGTGCCAGCTCACCACCGTCGGGATCCACAGATACGCAGTATTTT; CDR3aa: CASSPPSGSTDTQYF
v_gene: TRBV7-3; j_gene: TRBJ2-2; abundance: .; d_gene: TRBD1; CDR3nt: TGTGCCAGCAGCCAAGGACAGGGAAGGGCCGGGGAGCTGTTTTTT; CDR3aa: CASSQGQGRAGELFF
v_gene: TRBV11-2; j_gene: TRBJ1-5; abundance: once; d_gene: .; CDR3nt: TGTGCCAGCAGCTTAGATCAGGGTAATCAGCCCCAGCATTTT; CDR3aa: CASSLDQGNQPQHF
v_gene: TRBV6-1; j_gene: TRBJ2-7; abundance: .; d_gene: TRBD1; CDR3nt: TGTGCCAGCATGGGGACAGCCCTCTCCTACGAGCAGTACTTC; CDR3aa: CASMGTALSYEQYF
v_gene: TRBV30; j_gene: TRBJ1-2; abundance: .; d_gene: .; CDR3nt: TGTGCCTGGAGTGTACCCAGGGGAGGCTACACCTTC; CDR3aa: CAWSVPRGGYTF
v_gene: TRBV27; j_gene: TRBJ1-1; abundance: once; d_gene: .; CDR3nt: TGTGCCAGCAGTTTGGGGGAGAACACTGAAGCTTTCTTT; CDR3aa: CASSLGENTEAFF
v_gene: TRBV11-3; j_gene: TRBJ2-2; abundance: .; d_gene: .; CDR3nt: TGTGCCAGCAGCTTGGGCCAGGGGAAGCTGTTTTTT; CDR3aa: CASSLGQGKLFF
v_gene: TRBV7-2; j_gene: TRBJ1-6; abundance: .; d_gene: TRBD1; CDR3nt: TGTGCCAGCAGCTCACAACAGGGGGCGTATTCACCCCTCCACTTT; CDR3aa: CASSSQQGAYSPLHF
v_gene: TRBV6-5; j_gene: TRBJ1-6; abundance: .; d_gene: .; CDR3nt: TGTGCCAGCAGTTACGAAATGGGGAATTCACCCCTCCACTTT; CDR3aa: CASSYEMGNSPLHF
v_gene: TRBV5-4; j_gene: TRBJ1-6; abundance: .; d_gene: .; CDR3nt: TGTGCCAGCAGCTTAGGTATTTCACCCCTCCACTTT; CDR3aa: CASSLGISPLHF
v_gene: TRBV11-2; j_gene: TRBJ2-1; abundance: .; d_gene: .; CDR3nt: TGTGCCAGCAGCTTTTATGGTAGCGTTGGAGAGCAGTTCTTC; CDR3aa: CASSFYGSVGEQFF
v_gene: TRBV30; j_gene: TRBJ2-3; abundance: .; d_gene: TRBD1; CDR3nt: TGTGCCTGGAGTGTAGGGGGCAGGACGCAGTATTTT; CDR3aa: CAWSVGGRTQYF
v_gene: TRBV2; j_gene: TRBJ2-5; abundance: once; d_gene: TRBD1; CDR3nt: TGTGCCAGCAGTGAATTTGAGGGGGCAGGAGAGACCCAGTACTTC; CDR3aa: CASSEFEGAGETQYF
v_gene: TRBV6-1; j_gene: TRBJ2-3; abundance: .; d_gene: .; CDR3nt: TGTGCCAGCAGTGAAGTCCCGGGACTCCGCACAGATACGCAGTATTTT; CDR3aa: CASSEVPGLRTDTQYF
v_gene: TRBV5-4; j_gene: TRBJ1-1; abundance: .; d_gene: TRBD1; CDR3nt: TGTGCCAGCGGTGGACAGGGGGCGAGGGGTGAAGCTTTCTTT; CDR3aa: CASGGQGARGEAFF
v_gene: TRBV29-1; j_gene: TRBJ2-5; abundance: .; d_gene: TRBD2; CDR3nt: TGCAGCGGAAAACCAGCGGGGGTAGAGACCCAGTACTTC; CDR3aa: CSGKPAGVETQYF
v_gene: TRBV5-1; j_gene: TRBJ2-5; abundance: .; d_gene: .; CDR3nt: TGCGCCAGCAGCTTGGATATTCAAGAGACCCAGTACTTC; CDR3aa: CASSLDIQETQYF
v_gene: TRBV19; j_gene: TRBJ2-7; abundance: once; d_gene: TRBD2; CDR3nt: TGTGCCAGTAGTATCGGGCCGACTAGCGGGGGACGGGAGCAGTACTTC; CDR3aa: CASSIGPTSGGREQYF
v_gene: TRBV19; j_gene: TRBJ2-2; abundance: few; d_gene: .; CDR3nt: TGTGCCAGTAGTATAACCGGGAACACCGGGGAGCTGTTTTTT; CDR3aa: CASSITGNTGELFF
v_gene: TRBV2; j_gene: TRBJ1-6; abundance: .; d_gene: .; CDR3nt: TGTGCCAGCAGGGAGGACGGTGGAACTTATAATTCACCCCTCCACTTT; CDR3aa: CASREDGGTYNSPLHF
v_gene: TRBV11-2; j_gene: TRBJ2-3; abundance: .; d_gene: TRBD2; CDR3nt: TGTGCCAGCACCCCGCTGGTAGCGGGGGTTAATACGCAGTATTTT; CDR3aa: CASTPLVAGVNTQYF
v_gene: TRBV19; j_gene: TRBJ1-2; abundance: once; d_gene: .; CDR3nt: TGTGCCAGTAGTATTTTGTCGGCAGCTAACTATGGCTACACCTTC; CDR3aa: CASSILSAANYGYTF
v_gene: TRBV7-8; j_gene: TRBJ1-1; abundance: .; d_gene: TRBD1; CDR3nt: TGTGCCAGCAGCTTAGAGGCCGGAACAGGGGAGGGGCTCTTT; CDR3aa: CASSLEAGTGEGLF
v_gene: TRBV6-5; j_gene: TRBJ2-1; abundance: .; d_gene: .; CDR3nt: TGTGCCAGCAGTTACTCCGGGACTGCATCCAATGAGCAGTTCTTC; CDR3aa: CASSYSGTASNEQFF
v_gene: TRBV15; j_gene: TRBJ1-1; abundance: .; d_gene: TRBD1; CDR3nt: TGTGCCACCAGCAGAGGAGCGACAGGGCTCCGAATTGGGAACACTGAAGCTTTCTTT; CDR3aa: CATSRGATGLRIGNTEAFF
v_gene: TRBV2; j_gene: TRBJ2-2; abundance: .; d_gene: .; CDR3nt: TGTGCCAGCAGTGGAGGTAGCAGGACCGGGGAGCTGTTTTTT; CDR3aa: CASSGGSRTGELFF